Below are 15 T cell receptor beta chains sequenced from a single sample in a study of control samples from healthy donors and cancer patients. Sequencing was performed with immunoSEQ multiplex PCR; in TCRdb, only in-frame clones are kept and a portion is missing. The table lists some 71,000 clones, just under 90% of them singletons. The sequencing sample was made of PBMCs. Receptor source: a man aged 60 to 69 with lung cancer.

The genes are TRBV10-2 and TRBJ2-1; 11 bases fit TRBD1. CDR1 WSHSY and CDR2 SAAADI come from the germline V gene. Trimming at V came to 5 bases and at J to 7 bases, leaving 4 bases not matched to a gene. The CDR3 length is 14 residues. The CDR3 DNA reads TGCGCCAGCAGTTCCGGGACAGGGGGTAATGAGCAGTTCTTC. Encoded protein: CASSSGTGGNEQFF.

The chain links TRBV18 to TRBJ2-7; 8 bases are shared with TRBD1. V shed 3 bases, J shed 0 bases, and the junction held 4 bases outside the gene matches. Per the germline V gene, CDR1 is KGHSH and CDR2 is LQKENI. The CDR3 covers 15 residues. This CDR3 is CASSPRTGSSYEQYV. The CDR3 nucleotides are TGTGCCAGCTCACCCCGGACAGGGAGCTCCTACGAGCAGTACGTC.

CDR3 in DNA: TGCGCCAGCAGCTTGCGAGCGGGGGCGGCCAACTCCTACAATGAGCAGTTCTTC. It yields the protein CASSLRAGAANSYNEQFF. This chain links TRBV5-1 with TRBJ2-1; 8 bases line up with TRBD2. In germline, CDR1 is SGHRS, CDR2 YFSETQ. The CDR3 is 18 amino acids. Trimming took 1 base from V and 0 from J; bases not matched to a gene: 9.

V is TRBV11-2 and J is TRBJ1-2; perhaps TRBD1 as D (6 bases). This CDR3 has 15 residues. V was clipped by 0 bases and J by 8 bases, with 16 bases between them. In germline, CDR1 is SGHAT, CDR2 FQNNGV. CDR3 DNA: TGTGCCAGCAGCTTAGATGCGGTACAGGGCTGGGGCTACACCTTC. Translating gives CASSLDAVQGWGYTF. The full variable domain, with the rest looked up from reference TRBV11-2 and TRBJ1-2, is EAGVAQSPRYKIIEKRQSVAFWCNPISGHATLYWYQQILGQGPKLLIQFQNNGVVDDSQLPKDRFSAERLKGVDSTLKIQPAKLEDSAVYLCASSLDAVQGWGYTFGSGTRLTVV.

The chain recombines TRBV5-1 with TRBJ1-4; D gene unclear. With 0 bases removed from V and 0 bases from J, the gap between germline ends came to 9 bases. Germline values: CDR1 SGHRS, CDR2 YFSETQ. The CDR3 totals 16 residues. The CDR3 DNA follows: TGCGCCAGCAGCTTGGCCTCCTTAGCAACTAATGAAAAACTGTTTTTT. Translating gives CASSLASLATNEKLFF.

The CDR3 spells CASSEGWLQPQHF. CDR3 bases: TGTGCCAGCAGTGAAGGGTGGCTTCAGCCCCAGCATTTT. The chain has TRBV6-1 and TRBJ1-5, with unresolved D. Looked up from germline, CDR1 is MNHNS and CDR2 is SASEGT. V shed 1 base and J shed 6 bases, with 7 bases lying between them. This CDR3 comprises 13 residues.

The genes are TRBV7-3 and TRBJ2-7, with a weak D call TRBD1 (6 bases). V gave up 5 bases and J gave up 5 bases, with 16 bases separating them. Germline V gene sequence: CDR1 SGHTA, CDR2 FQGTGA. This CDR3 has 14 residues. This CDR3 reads CASSLRGGVDEQYF. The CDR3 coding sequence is TGTGCCAGCAGCCTCCGAGGGGGAGTGGACGAGCAGTACTTC.

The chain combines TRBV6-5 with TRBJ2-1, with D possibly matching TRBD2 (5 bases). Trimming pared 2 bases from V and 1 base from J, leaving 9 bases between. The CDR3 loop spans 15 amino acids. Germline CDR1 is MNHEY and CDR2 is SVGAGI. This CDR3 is CASSYLANSYNEQFF. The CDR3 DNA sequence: TGTGCCAGCAGTTACCTAGCCAATTCCTACAATGAGCAGTTCTTC.

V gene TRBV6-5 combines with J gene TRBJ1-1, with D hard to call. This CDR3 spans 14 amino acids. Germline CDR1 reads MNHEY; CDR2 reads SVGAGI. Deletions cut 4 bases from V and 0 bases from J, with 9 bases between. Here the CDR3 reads CASSSTTVNTEAFF. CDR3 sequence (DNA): TGTGCCAGCAGTTCGACCACAGTGAACACTGAAGCTTTCTTT.

CDR3 amino acids: CASSIGQYSNQPQHF. Here the CDR3 DNA reads TGTGCCAGTAGTATCGGACAGTATAGCAATCAGCCCCAGCATTTT. J is TRBJ1-5 and V is TRBV19; TRBD1 is a possible D gene (6 bases). V was shortened by 3 bases and J by 0 bases, with 9 bases between the two germline ends. The CDR3 sequence is 15 residues long. The germline CDR1 and CDR2 sequences are LNHDA and SQIVND (reference sequence).

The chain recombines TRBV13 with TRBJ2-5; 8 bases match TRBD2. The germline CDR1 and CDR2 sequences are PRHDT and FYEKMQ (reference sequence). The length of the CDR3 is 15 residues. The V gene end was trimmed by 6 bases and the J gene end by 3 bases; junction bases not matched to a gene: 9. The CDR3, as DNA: TGTGCCAGCAGTTTTAGCGGGGTAGGGGAAGAGACCCAGTACTTC. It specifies CASSFSGVGEETQYF.

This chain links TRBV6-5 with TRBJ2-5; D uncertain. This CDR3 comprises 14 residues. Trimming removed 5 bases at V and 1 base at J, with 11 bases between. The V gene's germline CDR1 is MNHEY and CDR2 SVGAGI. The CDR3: CASSPRKAQETQYF. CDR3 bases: TGTGCCAGCAGTCCACGAAAGGCCCAAGAGACCCAGTACTTC.

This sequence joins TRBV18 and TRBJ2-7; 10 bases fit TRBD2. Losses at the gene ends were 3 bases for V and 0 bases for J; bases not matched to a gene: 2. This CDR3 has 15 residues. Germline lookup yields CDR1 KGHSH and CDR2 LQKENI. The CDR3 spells CASSPGLALSYEQYV. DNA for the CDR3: TGTGCCAGCTCACCGGGACTAGCGCTCTCCTACGAGCAGTACGTC.

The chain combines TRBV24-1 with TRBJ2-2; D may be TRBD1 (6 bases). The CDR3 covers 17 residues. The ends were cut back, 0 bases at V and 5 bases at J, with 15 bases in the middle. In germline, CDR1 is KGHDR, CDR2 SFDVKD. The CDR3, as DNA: TGTGCCACCAGTGATTTGTCCCCAAAACAGGGAACCGGGGAGCTGTTTTTT. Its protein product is CATSDLSPKQGTGELFF.

The CDR3, as DNA: TGTGCCACCAGTGATTTGGCACGCAATGAAGAGCAGTTCTTC. It is translated as CATSDLARNEEQFF. This rearrangement joins TRBV24-1 to TRBJ2-1, with D hard to call. Germline CDR1 and CDR2: KGHDR and SFDVKD. The length of the CDR3 is 14 residues. The V gene lost 0 bases and the J gene lost 10 bases, with 12 bases spanning the gap.